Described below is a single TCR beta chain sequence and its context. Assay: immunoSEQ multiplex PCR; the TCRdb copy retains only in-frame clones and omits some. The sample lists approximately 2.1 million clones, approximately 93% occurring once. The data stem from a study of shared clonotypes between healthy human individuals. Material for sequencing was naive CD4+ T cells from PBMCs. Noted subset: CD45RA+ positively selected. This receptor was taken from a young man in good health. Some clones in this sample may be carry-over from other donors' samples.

CDR3 nucleotides: TGTGCCAGCAGTTCCCGACTACTACTAGCCAAAAACATTCAGTACTTC. This codes for CASSSRLLLAKNIQYF. This sequence joins TRBV6-6 and TRBJ2-4; the D gene is possibly TRBD2 (5 bases). V was clipped by 4 bases and J by 0 bases, with 13 bases between them. This CDR3 is built from 16 residues. Germline V CDR1 and CDR2: MNHNY, SVGAGI (reference sequence).